The present T cell receptor beta chain was sequenced within a study of CD8 T cells in Susac syndrome. RNA in amounts of roughly 0.5 to 1 ug was reverse transcribed with random hexamers. A multiplex approach, immunoSEQ multiplex PCR, amplified TCR beta CDR3 across 54 Vbeta and 13 Jbeta. TCRdb re-called the immunoSEQ multiplex PCR reads with MiXCR, one entry per CDR3 protein. Of a few hundred thousand distinct CDR3 sequences listed, 95% are singletons. CD8+ and CD4+ blood T cells underwent TCR beta sequencing. It was treatment-naive patients with stable or active relapsing-remitting disease who made up the multiple sclerosis controls. TEMRA cells were FACS-enriched and CD8+ and CD4+ T cells negatively isolated. The CDR3 extends over 15 amino acids. V lost 6 bases to trimming and J lost 4 bases; unmatched junction nucleotides: 7. Germline V gene sequence: CDR1 LGHNA, CDR2 YNFKEQ.

The clonotype comes from a human donor with multiple sclerosis. The sample was CD4+ T cells from PBMCs. The V and J genes are TRBV4-2 and TRBJ2-2; 8 bases align to TRBD1. Here the CDR3 reads CASSVTGAFTGELFF. The DNA of the CDR3 is TGTGCCAGCAGTGTGACAGGGGCTTTCACCGGGGAGCTGTTTTTT.